These 5 T cell receptor beta chains were sequenced from one sample in a study of blood T cell repertoires in COVID-19. The table came from immunoSEQ multiplex PCR; TCRdb's copy has only in-frame clones and leaves some out. There are 220,000 or so clones in the sample; around 89% occur only once, and roughly 3% lies in the top ten. Material for sequencing was PBMCs or T cells enriched from blood (not recorded which). The origin of the receptors is a woman aged 18-29 years in a cohort exposed to, infected with or recovered from COVID-19 (not recorded which).

The rearrangement joins TRBV2 to TRBJ1-1, with 8 bases identical to TRBD1. The V gene's germline CDR1 is SNHLY and CDR2 FYNNEI. This CDR3 region has 14 residues. With 0 bases clipped from V and 9 bases from J, the junction kept 6 bases outside the gene matches. CDR3 sequence: CASSEAQTGVQAFF. CDR3 nucleotides: TGTGCCAGCAGTGAAGCGCAGACAGGGGTTCAAGCTTTCTTT.

The V and J genes are TRBV7-6 and TRBJ2-1; TRBD1 might be the D (7 bases). Trimming cost V 5 bases and J 9 bases, with 23 bases left between them. This CDR3 contains 16 residues. Germline values: CDR1 SGHVS, CDR2 FNYEAQ. The CDR3 is CASSPQAGTAGGEQFF. DNA of the CDR3: TGTGCCAGCAGCCCCCAGGCGGGGACAGCGGGCGGTGAGCAGTTCTTC.

The V call is TRBV7-8, the J call TRBJ2-1; D is possibly TRBD1 (5 bases). Germline CDR1 and CDR2: SGHVS and FQNEAQ. The CDR3 is 13 amino acids. V lost 6 bases and J 3 bases, leaving 9 bases between the germline ends. The CDR3 DNA follows: TGTGCCAGCAGGGAAACAGGCTACAATGAGCAGTTCTTC. Residues: CASRETGYNEQFF.

The chain combines TRBV27 with TRBJ1-6; D gene uncertain. Trimming took off 2 bases at V and 4 bases at J, with 12 bases between the two ends. Germline V gene sequence: CDR1 MNHEY, CDR2 SMNVEV (reference sequence). This CDR3 is built from 16 residues. As DNA, the CDR3 is TGTGCCAGCAGTTTAGGTACCAGGATATATAATTCACCCCTCCACTTT. It is translated as CASSLGTRIYNSPLHF.

CDR3: CASSLVAGNGNEQFF. CDR3 bases: TGTGCCAGCAGCTTAGTCGCAGGGAACGGAAATGAGCAGTTCTTC. The chain carries TRBV7-3 and TRBJ2-1; D is possibly TRBD1 (5 bases). This CDR3 is built from 15 residues. V gave up 2 bases and J gave up 7 bases, with 15 bases separating them. Germline V gene lookup returns CDR1 SGHTA and CDR2 FQGTGA.